The clone carrying this T cell receptor beta chain came up a few times. The data originate from a study of blood T cell repertoires in COVID-19. The wider study: Material from acute and convalescent COVID-19 was sourced from the United States, Italy and Spain.

In the original analysis: Nucleated cell number was recorded as an estimate derived from reference gene primer amplification. Method: immunoSEQ multiplex PCR; TCRdb's copy keeps in-frame clones and lacks some. From that table come the V and J calls and clone size; the DNA was used to work out D and trimming. The data show 65,000 to 100,000 clones, around 80% seen once. This clonotype was obtained from a woman at least 80 years old with acute or convalescent COVID-19. The sequenced sample consisted of peripheral blood.

The CDR3 DNA reads as TGTGCCAGCAGTGAAGGGGGAGGCGGTTATGGCTACACCTTC. This encodes CASSEGGGGYGYTF. The rearrangement uses TRBV6-1 and TRBJ1-2, with no clear D. CDR3 length equals 14 residues. Germline V CDR1 and CDR2: MNHNS, SASEGT. V was trimmed by 1 base and J by 5 bases, leaving 11 bases between them.